The 20 T cell receptor beta chains given below trace back to one sample, sequenced in a study of Tregs in tolerant kidney transplant recipients. Data came from immunoSEQ multiplex PCR; TCRdb stores just in-frame clones and leaves some out. This table holds around 33,000 clones. Sequences were derived from CD8+ T cells from blood, sampled before the transplant. The receptors derive from a human donor who received a combined kidney and bone marrow transplant.

As to this clone: Sequencing ends 3 residues short of the CDR3 end; the germline J gene provides the rest. This sequence joins TRBV20-1 and TRBJ2-2, with D possibly matching TRBD1 (6 bases). Looked up from germline, CDR1 is DFQATT and CDR2 is SNEGSKA (reference sequence). This CDR3 has 19 amino acids. V gave up 2 bases and J gave up 0 bases, with 22 bases separating them. The sequenced part of the CDR3 DNA is TGCAGTGCTAGAAGCTCCGGGACAACTAACCCCGCGAACACCGGGGAG. This translates into CSARSSGTTNPANTGE. The whole CDR3 is CSARSSGTTNPANTGELFF.

Notes on this clone: The sequence runs out 3 residues before the end of the CDR3; the remainder is reconstructed from the germline J gene. The V call is TRBV6-4, the J call TRBJ2-2, with a weak D call TRBD2 (6 bases). The length of the CDR3 is 13 residues. Germline-derived CDR1 and CDR2 are MRHNA and SNTAGT. Trimming cost V 10 bases and J 6 bases, with 15 bases left between them. CDR3 in amino acids: CATPHGGSGELFF. The DNA read from the CDR3 is TGTGCCACCCCCCACGGGGGTTCCGGGGAG.

A word on this clone: The observed sequence ends 3 residues before the CDR3 terminus, with the missing tail filled in from the germline J gene. This sequence joins TRBV7-9 and TRBJ1-1; D is possibly TRBD1 (6 bases). This CDR3 comprises 12 residues. With 11 bases removed from V and 0 bases from J, the gap between germline ends came to 10 bases. The V gene's germline CDR1 is SEHNR and CDR2 FQNEAQ (reference sequence). The sequenced part of the CDR3 DNA is TGTGCCGGGGACACCCTGAACACTGAA. Translated: CAGDTLNTE. The complete CDR3 sequence is CAGDTLNTEAFF.

As concerns this clone: The CDR3 end is not reached by the read, which stops 3 residues before it; the germline J gene fills it in. The gene calls are TRBV11-2 and TRBJ2-3; 14 positions match TRBD2. The V segment lost 8 bases and the J segment 5 bases; nucleotides outside the gene matches: 6. The CDR3 is made up of 15 amino acids. The germline CDR1 and CDR2 sequences are SGHAT and FQNNGV. The sequenced part of the CDR3 DNA is TGTGCCAGCGGCATGGGGACTAGCGGGAGAGATACG. Translated: CASGMGTSGRDT. The full CDR3 sequence reads CASGMGTSGRDTQYF.

With regard to this clone: The CDR3 is cut off 3 residues early in the read; its end comes from the germline J gene. J is TRBJ2-3 and V is TRBV20-1; D tentatively fits TRBD1 or TRBD2 (6 bases each). Germline V gives CDR1 DFQATT, CDR2 SNEGSKA (reference sequence). This CDR3 contains 15 residues. Trimming stripped 2 bases from V and 2 bases from J, with 14 bases between. The sequenced part of the CDR3 DNA is TGCAGTGCTAGACAGGCAGGGGAGGCCACAGATACG. It encodes CSARQAGEATDT. The full-length CDR3 reads as CSARQAGEATDTQYF.

Turning to this clone: The read comes to an end 3 residues before the CDR3 does, leaving the germline J gene to fill in the end. The J gene is TRBJ2-3, the V gene TRBV29-1; TRBD2 aligns across 7 bases. The CDR3 has 16 residues. CDR1 and CDR2 from the germline V gene are SQVTM and ANQGSEA. The V gene end was trimmed by 4 bases and the J gene end by 4 bases; junction bases not matched to a gene: 14. The covered CDR3 bases are TGCAGCGTTGTAGGCGGGAGTAGTGGGATTGCAGATACG. It translates to CSVVGGSSGIADT. The entire CDR3 reads CSVVGGSSGIADTQYF.

Turning to this clone: The CDR3 end lies 3 residues beyond the end of the read and is filled in from the germline J gene. The chain carries TRBV20-1 and TRBJ2-7, with D possibly TRBD1 on 6 matching bases. The CDR3 runs to 15 residues. CDR1 is DFQATT and CDR2 is SNEGSKA in the germline V gene (reference sequence). The germline V and J ends were trimmed by 0 bases and 6 bases, with 18 bases remaining between them. The CDR3: CSARDLTGPLTEQYF. The part of the CDR3 DNA that was read is TGCAGTGCTAGAGATCTGACAGGCCCTTTAACCGAG.

Concerning this clone: The read terminates 3 residues ahead of where the CDR3 ends, so the germline J gene completes it. The chain couples TRBV5-1 to TRBJ2-7; possible D gene TRBD1, 7 bases. This CDR3 contains 12 residues. V was shortened by 4 bases and J by 6 bases, with 11 bases between the two germline ends. Looked up from germline, CDR1 is SGHRS and CDR2 is YFSETQ. The covered CDR3 bases are TGCGCCAGCAGCGGGCAGGGGGGCGAG. This codes for CASSGQGGE. The whole CDR3 is CASSGQGGEQYF.

As for this clone: The read finishes 3 residues shy of the CDR3 end, and the germline J gene is used to complete it. The chain combines TRBV7-8 with TRBJ2-7, with D maybe TRBD1 (5 bases). Per germline, CDR1 SGHVS and CDR2 FQNEAQ. The germline V and J ends were trimmed by 1 base and 4 bases, with 20 bases remaining between them. The CDR3 has 17 amino acids. CDR3 bases read: TGTGCCAGCAGCTTAGGTTTCGGCGTCTCAGGGCCGTACGAG. Translating it yields CASSLGFGVSGPYE. The CDR3 as a whole reads CASSLGFGVSGPYEQYF. Variable domain in full (rest from reference TRBV7-8 and TRBJ2-7): GAGVSQSPRYKVAKRGQDVALRCDPISGHVSLFWYQQALGQGPEFLTYFQNEAQLDKSGLPSDRFFAERPEGSVSTLKIQRTQQEDSAVYLCASSLGFGVSGPYEQYFGPGTRLTVT.

About this clone itself: The CDR3 goes on 3 residues after the read ends, and that part is filled in from the germline J gene. V and J are TRBV13 and TRBJ2-7, with 8 bases matching TRBD2. Germline assignment: CDR1 PRHDT and CDR2 FYEKMQ (reference sequence). The CDR3 covers 14 residues. Germline trimming cut 4 bases from V and 2 bases from J; bases unmatched to any gene: 4. The CDR3 bases that were read are TGTGCCAGCAGCTCCGGACTAGCAACCTACGAG. It is translated as CASSSGLATYE. The CDR3 as a whole reads CASSSGLATYEQYF.

Notes on this clone: The read halts 3 residues ahead of the CDR3 end, with the missing end drawn from the germline J gene. This rearrangement joins TRBV7-6 to TRBJ2-2; D gene ambiguous. Trimming pared 1 base from V and 4 bases from J, leaving 7 bases between. This CDR3 region has 14 residues. CDR1 is SGHVS, CDR2 FNYEAQ, per germline. The CDR3 loop is CASSLGAGTGELFF. The sequenced CDR3 bases are TGTGCCAGCAGCTTAGGGGCTGGCACCGGGGAG.

About this clone itself: An end of the junction does not agree with germline; a read error may underlie this. The DNA ends 3 residues before the CDR3 does, and the rest of the CDR3 is filled in from the germline J gene. V usage is TRBV19 and J usage is TRBJ2-1, with TRBD2 matching over 9 bases. The CDR3 has 14 residues. Germline V gene data show CDR1 as LNHDA and CDR2 as SQIVND (reference sequence). The CDR3 protein is CASSSGSSYNEQFF. The DNA read from the CDR3 is TGTGCCAGCAGTAGCGGGAGCTCCTACAATGAG.

As concerns this clone: From the germline J gene comes the end of the CDR3, since the read stops 3 residues before it. The chain uses TRBV11-2 and TRBJ2-7; D uncertain. Germline assignment: CDR1 SGHAT and CDR2 FQNNGV. This CDR3 is 14 amino acids long. V lost 6 bases to trimming and J lost 1 base, with 13 bases between them. The CDR3 DNA, read in part, is TGTGCCAGCAGAGGTCAGGAATATTCCTACGAG. It is translated as CASRGQEYSYE. The CDR3 in its entirety is CASRGQEYSYEQYF.

About this clone itself: The read ends 3 residues early relative to the CDR3; the germline J gene fills the gap. The chain employs TRBV20-1 and TRBJ2-5; no clear D. The CDR3 contains 15 residues. Germline loops: CDR1 DFQATT, CDR2 SNEGSKA (reference sequence). V lost 0 bases to trimming and J lost 5 bases, with 16 bases between them. The CDR3 protein is CSARDYRPPRETQYF. The CDR3 DNA, read in part, is TGCAGTGCTAGAGATTATCGCCCCCCGAGGGAGACC.

Concerning this clone itself: With the read ending 3 residues before the CDR3 end, the germline J gene is used to fill in that end. The chain employs TRBV19 and TRBJ2-3, with D unclear. The V gene lost 2 bases and the J gene lost 0 bases, with 9 bases spanning the gap. Germline V lookup: CDR1 LNHDA, CDR2 SQIVND (reference sequence). This CDR3 contains 15 residues. The CDR3 bases that were read are TGTGCCAGTAGTATAACCAGAGTCAGCACAGATACG. Translating gives CASSITRVSTDT. The whole CDR3 region reads CASSITRVSTDTQYF.

Concerning this clone: The read is 3 residues too short to cover the CDR3 end, so that end is filled in from the germline J gene. This chain links TRBV16 with TRBJ2-3, with 7 bases that match TRBD2. The CDR3 totals 16 residues. V shed 4 bases and J 3 bases; nucleotides not matched to a gene: 10. Germline V gives CDR1 KGHSY, CDR2 FQNENV. The CDR3 spells CASSPPVAGVTDTQYF. CDR3 DNA (partial): TGTGCCAGCAGCCCCCCCGTGGCGGGAGTTACAGATACG.

As regards this clone: The read ends 3 residues shy of where the CDR3 ends; the end is completed using the germline J gene. This chain uses TRBV5-6 with TRBJ1-2, with 7 bases fitting TRBD1. From germline, CDR1 is SGHDT and CDR2 YYEEEE. The J segment lost 5 bases and the V segment lost 4 bases, leaving 8 bases of the junction unmatched. CDR3 length: 14 residues. The CDR3 DNA, read in part, is TGTGCCAGCAGCAGCGGACAGGAGGGATATGGC. This encodes CASSSGQEGYG. The full-length CDR3 reads as CASSSGQEGYGYTF.

Turning to this clone: One end of the junction is discordant with germline, which a read error may explain. The sequence runs out 3 residues before the end of the CDR3; the remainder is reconstructed from the germline J gene. This chain joins TRBV4-2 and TRBJ2-7; D gene unclear. Germline CDR1 LGHNA, CDR2 YNFKEQ. This CDR3 has 12 residues. The covered CDR3 bases are TGCGCCAGCAGCCAAGACCCCGGCGAG. Encoded protein: CASSQDPGE. The whole CDR3 reads CASSQDPGEQYF.

As concerns this clone: The read falls 3 residues short of the CDR3 end, and the missing part is taken from the germline J gene. The chain combines TRBV11-2 with TRBJ2-7; D unclear. CDR1 is SGHAT and CDR2 is FQNNGV in the germline V gene. V lost 4 bases and J 4 bases, leaving 5 bases between the germline ends. The CDR3 sequence is 11 residues long. CDR3 DNA (partial): TGTGCCAGCAGCTCCTCGTACGAG. Protein sequence: CASSSSYE. The full CDR3 protein is CASSSSYEQYF.

On this clone itself: The observed sequence ends 3 residues before the CDR3 terminus, with the missing tail filled in from the germline J gene. The chain carries TRBV7-9 and TRBJ1-1; 10 bases match TRBD1. Per germline, CDR1 SEHNR and CDR2 FQNEAQ (reference sequence). The CDR3 extends over 15 amino acids. Trimming took 1 base from V and 4 from J; bases not matched to a gene: 3. CDR3 protein: CASSLVRQGATEAFF. The CDR3 DNA, read in part, is TGTGCCAGCAGCTTAGTGCGACAGGGGGCCACTGAA.